Shown below are 12 T cell receptor beta chains from a single sample sequenced in a study of shared clonotypes between healthy human individuals. Sequencing was performed with immunoSEQ multiplex PCR; in TCRdb, only in-frame clones are kept and a portion is missing. The data show about 2.4 million clones, 80% to 95% seen once. Sequenced: naive CD4+ T cells from PBMCs. Subset given: CD45RA+ positively selected. These receptors were taken from a man aged 18 to 35 in good health. Some clones in this sample may be carry-over from other donors' samples.

This chain joins TRBV4-2 and TRBJ1-1; no firm D call. Trimming pared 6 bases from V and 1 base from J, leaving 6 bases between. The CDR3 contains 12 residues. Germline V gene sequence: CDR1 LGHNA, CDR2 YNFKEQ. The CDR3 bases are TGTGCCAGCAGTCCAGCGAACACTGAAGCTTTCTTT. Protein product: CASSPANTEAFF.

The rearrangement joins TRBV5-4 to TRBJ2-2, with D uncertain. Germline CDR1 SGHNT, CDR2 YYREEE (reference sequence). Trimming shortened V by 3 bases and J by 0 bases, and 9 bases separated the two germline ends. The CDR3 spans 15 residues. For the CDR3, the DNA is TGTGCCAGCAGCTCTCGGGTCCCGAACACCGGGGAGCTGTTTTTT. Protein product: CASSSRVPNTGELFF. The full variable domain, completed using reference TRBV5-4 and TRBJ2-2, is ETGVTQSPTHLIKTRGQQVTLRCSSQSGHNTVSWYQQALGQGPQFIFQYYREEENGRGNFPPRFSGLQFPNYSSELNVNALELDDSALYLCASSSRVPNTGELFFGEGSRLTVL.

The chain carries TRBV9 and TRBJ2-5, with a weak D call TRBD2 (6 bases). Germline CDR1 is SGDLS and CDR2 is YYNGEE. The CDR3 length is 15 residues. V was clipped by 3 bases and J by 4 bases, with 16 bases between them. CDR3 protein: CASSARTNSLETQYF. CDR3 DNA sequence: TGTGCCAGCAGCGCCAGGACTAACAGCCTAGAGACCCAGTACTTC.

This clone is a singleton in its sample. The chain couples TRBV7-9 to TRBJ1-1; unclear D gene. Germline V gives CDR1 SEHNR, CDR2 FQNEAQ (reference sequence). V lost 1 base to trimming and J lost 13 bases, with 10 bases between them. CDR3 length: 11 amino acids. The CDR3 loop is CASSLDRPFFF. As DNA, the CDR3 is TGTGCCAGCAGCTTAGATAGACCATTTTTCTTT.

This clone was recorded only once. The chain joins TRBV30 to TRBJ2-7; D is possibly TRBD1 or TRBD2 (5 bases each). The CDR3 sequence is 14 residues long. Germline V gene lookup returns CDR1 GTSNPN and CDR2 SVGIG (reference sequence). With 5 bases removed from V and 0 bases from J, the gap between germline ends came to 14 bases. The CDR3 DNA follows: TGTGCCTGGGTTGGGGCAGGGAGCTCCTACGAGCAGTACTTC. Translated, it gives CAWVGAGSSYEQYF.

This clone came up once. The gene calls are TRBV6-5 and TRBJ2-3; perhaps TRBD2 as D (5 bases). The CDR3 length is 15 residues. Trimming cost V 1 base and J 2 bases, with 10 bases left between them. CDR1 MNHEY and CDR2 SVGAGI come from the germline V gene. DNA of the CDR3: TGTGCCAGCAGTTACTACGGGATGAACACAGATACGCAGTATTTT. Translation gives CASSYYGMNTDTQYF.

The chain links TRBV9 to TRBJ2-1; a possible D gene is TRBD1 (5 bases). CDR3 length: 15 amino acids. Germline V gene data show CDR1 as SGDLS and CDR2 as YYNGEE. V gave up 3 bases and J gave up 1 base, with 11 bases separating them. The CDR3 DNA is TGTGCCAGCAGCGCCTTAGGGGTTTCCTACAATGAGCAGTTCTTC. Amino acid sequence: CASSALGVSYNEQFF. The variable domain in full, completed from reference TRBV9 and TRBJ2-1, reads DSGVTQTPKHLITATGQRVTLRCSPRSGDLSVYWYQQSLDQGLQFLIQYYNGEERAKGNILERFSAQQFPDLHSELNLSSLELGDSALYFCASSALGVSYNEQFFGPGTRLTVL.

The chain is built from TRBV7-9 and TRBJ1-1; D unclear. V lost 8 bases and J 5 bases, leaving 15 bases between the germline ends. CDR3 length: 13 residues. From germline, CDR1 is SEHNR and CDR2 FQNEAQ (reference sequence). In nucleotides, the CDR3 is TGTGCCAGCTTCACGGCCTTTAAGACTGAAGCTTTCTTT. It codes for CASFTAFKTEAFF.

The chain combines TRBV28 with TRBJ1-2; no firm D call. The CDR3 loop spans 14 amino acids. Between the trimmed V and J ends, which lost 2 bases and 8 bases, there was a span of 15 bases. Per germline, CDR1 MDHEN and CDR2 SYDVKM. The CDR3 loop reads CASSLERYTGGYTF. In DNA, the CDR3 is TGTGCCAGCAGTTTAGAAAGGTACACTGGGGGCTACACCTTC.

Worth noting for this clone: This specimen includes other DNA sequences encoding the same CDR3. CDR3 in amino acids: CASSLLRGTQYF. The CDR3 region has the DNA TGTGCCAGCAGTTTACTTCGAGGGACCCAGTACTTC. J is TRBJ2-5 and V is TRBV28; D remains ambiguous. CDR3 length: 12 amino acids. V lost 2 bases, J lost 7 bases, and 8 bases lay in between. CDR1 and CDR2 (germline): MDHEN, SYDVKM.

Of note for this clone: This CDR3 is also generated by other DNA sequences in the sample. The genes are TRBV6-4 and TRBJ1-1; D ambiguous. Per germline, CDR1 MRHNA and CDR2 SNTAGT. The CDR3 is made up of 13 amino acids. V was shortened by 4 bases and J by 0 bases, with 6 bases between the two germline ends. CDR3 in amino acids: CASSAQMNTEAFF. The CDR3 DNA reads as TGTGCCAGCAGTGCCCAAATGAACACTGAAGCTTTCTTT.

The chain employs TRBV11-3 and TRBJ2-5; 9 nucleotides align to TRBD2. In germline, CDR1 is SGHNT, CDR2 YENEEA. Trimming removed 5 bases from V and 2 bases from J; junction bases left unmatched: 12. The CDR3 sequence is 17 residues long. The CDR3 coding sequence is TGTGCCAGCAGCCTCACCTCGACTAGCGGAGGTCAAGAGACCCAGTACTTC. Protein product: CASSLTSTSGGQETQYF.